These 22 T cell receptor beta chains were sequenced from one sample in a study of T cell clones after liver transplantation. Clones were read by immunoSEQ multiplex PCR, and TCRdb kept only the in-frame ones, dropping some. The table lists 15,000 to 20,000 clones, 65% to 85% of them singletons, with 30% to 40% in the top ten. The sequencing here drew on CD8+ T cells from blood, taken 48 months after liver transplant. The receptors here all came from a human patient who received a liver transplant. A share of the T cells may be of graft donor origin.

This chain joins TRBV15 and TRBJ2-2; D remains unclear. The length of the CDR3 is 13 residues. V gave up 5 bases and J gave up 6 bases, with 10 bases separating them. The V gene's germline CDR1 is LNHNV and CDR2 YYDKDF (reference sequence). The CDR3 DNA follows: TGTGCCACCAGCGAGGATGGATCCGGGGAGCTGTTTTTT. Translation gives CATSEDGSGELFF.

The chain recombines TRBV25-1 with TRBJ2-7; no firm D call. The V end lost 4 bases, the J end lost 3 bases, and 4 bases lay between the germline ends. The CDR3 runs to 11 residues. Germline lookup yields CDR1 MGHDK and CDR2 SYGVNS. CDR3 sequence: CASSGYYEQYF. In nucleotides, the CDR3 is TGTGCCAGCAGTGGGTACTACGAGCAGTACTTC.

This clone was observed a single time. The CDR3 nucleotides read TGTGCCAGCAGTCGTAGCGGGGAGGGAGACATTCAGTACTTC. Translating it yields CASSRSGEGDIQYF. The chain joins TRBV6-6 to TRBJ2-4, with 8 bases aligning to TRBD2. In germline, CDR1 is MNHNY, CDR2 SVGAGI (reference sequence). The CDR3 spans 14 residues. J gave up 8 bases and V 5 bases, and 8 bases lay outside the gene matches.

The chain couples TRBV29-1 to TRBJ2-1, with no clear D. V was trimmed by 3 bases and J by 0 bases, leaving 12 bases between them. This CDR3 spans 15 amino acids. Germline CDR1 SQVTM, CDR2 ANQGSEA. DNA of the CDR3: TGCAGCGTTGAGGTCGAAGAGAGCTCCTACAATGAGCAGTTCTTC. Translation gives CSVEVEESSYNEQFF.

CDR3 DNA sequence: TGTGCCAGCAGCCTGGGGGGGCTCCAAGAGACCCAGTACTTC. Encoded protein: CASSLGGLQETQYF. V is TRBV5-8 and J is TRBJ2-5, with a weak D call TRBD2 (7 bases). The ends were cut back, 4 bases at V and 1 base at J, with 11 bases in the middle. CDR1 is SGHTS, CDR2 YDEGEE, per germline. The CDR3 spans 14 residues.

In DNA form, the CDR3 reads TGCGCCAGCAGCTTTTCGTTTGGAGTGCTAGCGGGGGAGTCTAGCACAGATACGCAGTATTTT. Translation: CASSFSFGVLAGESSTDTQYF. The J gene is TRBJ2-3, the V gene TRBV5-1; 10 bases agree with TRBD2. This CDR3 region has 21 residues. V dropped 2 bases and J dropped 0; count of bases not matched to a gene: 18. Germline V CDR1 and CDR2: SGHRS, YFSETQ. Full variable domain (remainder filled in from reference TRBV5-1 and TRBJ2-3): KAGVTQTPRYLIKTRGQQVTLSCSPISGHRSVSWYQQTPGQGLQFLFEYFSETQRNKGNFPGRFSGRQFSNSRSEMNVSTLELGDSALYLCASSFSFGVLAGESSTDTQYFGPGTRLTVL.

V usage is TRBV5-4 and J usage is TRBJ1-1; D is perhaps TRBD1 (5 bases). From germline, CDR1 is SGHNT and CDR2 YYREEE (reference sequence). V dropped 3 bases and J dropped 3 bases, with 9 bases sitting between them. The CDR3 has 13 residues. The CDR3 nucleotides are TGTGCCAGCAGCTCAGCAGGGTACACTGAAGCTTTCTTT. Its protein product is CASSSAGYTEAFF.

This clone has just a few counts. The chain links TRBV5-1 to TRBJ2-7; TRBD2 might be the D (6 bases). V lost 1 base and J 5 bases, leaving 10 bases between the germline ends. Germline V lookup: CDR1 SGHRS, CDR2 YFSETQ. The CDR3 sequence is 13 residues long. The CDR3 region has the DNA TGCGCCAGCAGCTTGAGGGGCGGGGACGAGCAGTACTTC. It codes for CASSLRGGDEQYF.

This clone appeared a few times. This chain uses TRBV7-2 with TRBJ1-2, with a possible D match to TRBD1 (5 bases). CDR3 length equals 15 residues. In germline, CDR1 is SGHTA, CDR2 FQGNSA. Trimming left V 0 bases short and J 8 bases short, with 16 bases between. The CDR3 region is CASSLAIWGPGGYTF. The CDR3 coding sequence is TGTGCCAGCAGCTTAGCTATTTGGGGACCGGGAGGCTACACCTTC.

The rearrangement uses TRBV16 and TRBJ2-7; D uncertain. This CDR3 has 13 residues. Looked up from germline, CDR1 is KGHSY and CDR2 is FQNENV. Trimming removed 2 bases at V and 4 bases at J, with 9 bases between. In DNA, the CDR3 is TGTGCCAGCAGCCAAACGAAAGGTTACGAGCAGTACTTC. This sequence encodes CASSQTKGYEQYF.

This sequence joins TRBV28 and TRBJ1-1; maybe TRBD1 (6 bases). V lost 4 bases, J lost 1 base, and 16 bases lay in between. Looked up from germline, CDR1 is MDHEN and CDR2 is SYDVKM. This CDR3 is 16 amino acids long. CDR3 sequence (DNA): TGTGCCAGCAGTTCGACCCGAAAGGGGGGGAACACTGAAGCTTTCTTT. Protein sequence: CASSSTRKGGNTEAFF.

The rearrangement joins TRBV7-9 to TRBJ2-3; TRBD1 is a possible D gene (6 bases). V was pared by 5 bases and J by 1 base, with 13 bases between. The CDR3 length is 15 residues. Germline V gene sequence: CDR1 SEHNR, CDR2 FQNEAQ (reference sequence). CDR3 in DNA: TGTGCCAGCAGCCAACATCAGGGGCGCACAGATACGCAGTATTTT. Its translation: CASSQHQGRTDTQYF. Full variable domain (remainder filled in from reference TRBV7-9 and TRBJ2-3): DTGVSQNPRHKITKRGQNVTFRCDPISEHNRLYWYRQTLGQGPEFLTYFQNEAQLEKSRLLSDRFSAERPKGSFSTLEIQRTEQGDSAMYLCASSQHQGRTDTQYFGPGTRLTVL.

The V and J genes are TRBV27 and TRBJ2-7, with 8 positions matching TRBD1. The V gene end was trimmed by 6 bases and the J gene end by 2 bases; junction bases not matched to a gene: 6. This CDR3 region has 14 residues. Germline assignment: CDR1 MNHEY and CDR2 SMNVEV (reference sequence). Written as DNA, the CDR3 is TGTGCCAGCAGCCCGGGACAGGCGACCTACGAGCAGTACTTC. It translates to CASSPGQATYEQYF.

The rearrangement links TRBV13 to TRBJ2-7, with D hard to call. The CDR3 is 13 amino acids. The germline V and J ends were trimmed by 5 bases and 5 bases, with 13 bases remaining between them. Per germline, CDR1 PRHDT and CDR2 FYEKMQ (reference sequence). CDR3 loop: CASSLESVHEQYF. In DNA form, the CDR3 reads TGTGCCAGCAGCCTGGAGTCCGTCCACGAGCAGTACTTC. Variable domain in full (rest from reference TRBV13 and TRBJ2-7): AAGVIQSPRHLIKEKRETATLKCYPIPRHDTVYWYQQGPGQDPQFLISFYEKMQSDKGSIPDRFSAQQFSDYHSELNMSSLELGDSALYFCASSLESVHEQYFGPGTRLTVT.

The J gene is TRBJ1-1, the V gene TRBV21-1; the table gives TRBD1 as D, unverified against the DNA. TRBV21-1 is designated a pseudogene. CDR3 size: 14 residues. The DNA of the CDR3 is TGTGCCAATAGGACAGGGCCTTTGAACACTGAAGCTTTCTTT. The encoded protein is CANRTGPLNTEAFF.

The genes are TRBV6-5 and TRBJ2-5, with unresolved D. Trimming took off 2 bases at V and 1 base at J, with 14 bases between the two ends. There are 16 residues in the CDR3. The germline V gene has CDR1 MNHEY and CDR2 SVGAGI. CDR3 DNA: TGTGCCAGCAGTTACGGGCCTGTAGGCTTCCAAGAGACCCAGTACTTC. Protein sequence: CASSYGPVGFQETQYF.

This clone was found many times. The chain has TRBV5-1 and TRBJ2-1, with TRBD2 identical over 7 bases. The V segment lost 4 bases and the J segment 4 bases; nucleotides outside the gene matches: 5. Per germline, CDR1 SGHRS and CDR2 YFSETQ. The CDR3 is made up of 14 amino acids. CDR3 DNA: TGCGCCAGCAGCGCAGCGGGAAATTACAATGAGCAGTTCTTC. It specifies CASSAAGNYNEQFF.

The gene calls are TRBV14 and TRBJ2-2; a weak D match, TRBD1 (6 bases). Deletions cut 0 bases from V and 6 bases from J, with 23 bases between. CDR3 length equals 19 residues. Per the germline V gene, CDR1 is SGHDN and CDR2 is FVKESK. The CDR3 bases are TGTGCCAGCAGCCAAGATTCACAGGGAGTATCGTACATCGCCGGGGAGCTGTTTTTT. Amino acid sequence: CASSQDSQGVSYIAGELFF.

This clone was observed a handful of times. This CDR3 is also generated by other DNA sequences in the sample. The chain links TRBV7-6 to TRBJ2-5, with D possibly matching TRBD2 (6 bases). Germline V gene data show CDR1 as SGHVS and CDR2 as FNYEAQ. The length of the CDR3 is 12 residues. Trimming cost V 5 bases and J 3 bases, with 7 bases left between them. The CDR3 coding sequence is TGTGCCAGCAGCCCGGGGGAAGAGACCCAGTACTTC. It specifies CASSPGEETQYF.

The V and J genes are TRBV9 and TRBJ2-1; tentative D call: TRBD1 (5 bases). The CDR3 extends over 15 amino acids. Germline V lookup: CDR1 SGDLS, CDR2 YYNGEE. Trimming pared 0 bases from V and 6 bases from J, leaving 13 bases between. Here the CDR3 reads CASSVEGLGSNEQFF. The CDR3 DNA reads TGTGCCAGCAGCGTAGAGGGGCTTGGAAGCAATGAGCAGTTCTTC. Using reference TRBV9 and TRBJ2-1 for the parts outside the CDR3, the full variable domain is DSGVTQTPKHLITATGQRVTLRCSPRSGDLSVYWYQQSLDQGLQFLIQYYNGEERAKGNILERFSAQQFPDLHSELNLSSLELGDSALYFCASSVEGLGSNEQFFGPGTRLTVL.

The chain carries TRBV6-5 and TRBJ2-1; no clear D gene. V was trimmed by 4 bases and J by 6 bases, leaving 7 bases between them. This CDR3 contains 12 residues. Germline-derived CDR1 and CDR2 are MNHEY and SVGAGI. CDR3 in DNA: TGTGCCAGCAGTTCAGGCATCAATGAGCAGTTCTTC. The encoded protein is CASSSGINEQFF.

This chain joins TRBV4-3 and TRBJ2-5; D is undetermined. The CDR3 extends over 15 amino acids. From germline, CDR1 is LGHNA and CDR2 YSLEER. Trimming cost V 1 base and J 4 bases, with 13 bases left between them. The CDR3 sequence: CASSQAPTRGETQYF. CDR3 in DNA: TGCGCCAGCAGCCAAGCCCCCACCAGAGGAGAGACCCAGTACTTC.